The following is a T cell receptor beta chain sequence with its context. Its target is not known. The sample originates from a study of T cell repertoires in cytomegalovirus infection. TCRdb re-called the reads through MiXCR, storing one row per CDR3 protein. The sample lists about 770,000 distinct CDR3 sequences; almost 30% were seen once. This sample comprised cultured CD8+ T cells from PBMCs, obtained from culture after CMV antigen stimulation. The sequence came from a human donor in good health (CMV status not recorded). Some clones in this sample may be carry-over from other donors' samples.

This CDR3 reads CASSIVSGNTEAFF. Here the CDR3 DNA reads TGTGCCAGTAGTATAGTAAGCGGGAACACTGAAGCTTTCTTT. The chain recombines TRBV19 with TRBJ1-1; D is ambiguous. V lost 1 base to trimming and J lost 1 base, with 7 bases between them. The CDR3 covers 14 residues. The germline V gene encodes CDR1 LNHDA and CDR2 SQIVND (reference sequence). The whole variable domain, remainder taken from reference TRBV19 and TRBJ1-1, is DGGITQSPKYLFRKEGQNVTLSCEQNLNHDAMYWYRQDPGQGLRLIYYSQIVNDFQKGDIAEGYSVSREKKESFPLTVTSAQKNPTAFYLCASSIVSGNTEAFFGQGTRLTVV.